In its sample, the clone carrying this T cell receptor beta chain was seen many times. Its target is not known. From the germline J gene comes the end of the CDR3, since the read stops 3 residues before it. This entry is derived from a study of T cell clonality in common variable immunodeficiency. Notes on the study in general: In common variable immunodeficiency, TCR beta chains reportedly carried fewer deletions and N-nucleotide insertions.

Looked up from germline, CDR1 is MGHRA and CDR2 is YSYEKL. Trimming cost V 1 base and J 4 bases; bases outside gene matches: 8. There are 16 residues in the CDR3. The protocol was immunoSEQ multiplex PCR, while the TCRdb copy is restricted to in-frame clones and leaves out a portion. The specimen has some 19,000 clones, none found just once. The sequencing input was peripheral blood mononuclear cells. This TCR came from a human donor with common variable immunodeficiency. The chain couples TRBV4-1 to TRBJ2-7; the match to TRBD1 covers 9 bases. Incomplete CDR3 DNA: TGCGCCAGCAGCCAAGTAGGGACAGGGAATATTTACGAG. Translated: CASSQVGTGNIYE. The full CDR3 reads CASSQVGTGNIYEQYF.